What follows is one T cell receptor beta chain and its context. The antigen is unknown. This record comes from a study of T cells in Graves' hyperthyroidism and ophthalmopathy. The study, taken as a whole, reports: In simple terms, a model built on 13 V-J features told ophthalmopathy apart from stable hyperthyroidism.

From RNA transcripts, TCR beta CDR3 regions were amplified. HTBI primers were used for first-round RT-PCR of the TCR CDR3. TCRdb re-called the multiplex PCR reads through MiXCR, storing one row per CDR3 protein. The sample gives under 800,000 distinct CDR3 sequences, approximately 14% of which show up once; approximately 10% is in the top ten. This CDR3 has 16 residues. From germline, CDR1 is MNHNS and CDR2 SASEGT. V shed 5 bases and J shed 2 bases, with 16 bases lying between them. The chain employs TRBV6-1 and TRBJ1-3, with D perhaps matching TRBD1 (5 bases). This TCR derives from a woman between 18 and 30 years old with Graves' hyperthyroidism. The sequenced material came from blood. The CDR3 bases are TGTGCCAGCAGTCCACCTTCGGGGCTAGCTGGAAACACCATATATTTT. Protein sequence: CASSPPSGLAGNTIYF.